These T cell receptor beta chains were read from a single sample in a study of cytomegalovirus exposure and HLA in healthy donors. Assay: immunoSEQ multiplex PCR; the TCRdb copy retains only in-frame clones and omits some. The profile shows 150,000 to 200,000 clones, approximately 81% of them singletons. Material for sequencing was PBMCs. The receptors were sampled from a man aged 18 to 35 in good health and CMV-seropositive. Both conserved end residues are part of each CDR3. D genes are given only for firm matches. A clone size is listed for some rows: how often the clone was seen (once, few, many), or a class if it is expanded.

V gene: TRBV5-5
D gene: .
J gene: TRBJ1-2
clone size: .
CDR3 protein: CASSLLAGLGYTF
CDR3 DNA: TGTGCCAGCAGCTTGTTGGCAGGACTTGGCTACACCTTC

V gene: TRBV2
D gene: .
J gene: TRBJ1-2
clone size: once
CDR3 protein: CASSSIRDNPLGYTF
CDR3 DNA: TGTGCCAGCAGTTCGATCCGGGACAACCCCCTGGGCTACACCTTC

V gene: TRBV27
D gene: TRBD1
J gene: TRBJ2-2
clone size: .
CDR3 protein: CASSLIPGQGGTGELFF
CDR3 DNA: TGTGCCAGCAGTTTAATTCCGGGACAGGGTGGCACCGGGGAGCTGTTTTTT

V gene: TRBV4-2
D gene: TRBD2
J gene: TRBJ2-5
clone size: few
CDR3 protein: CASSQVGEAGGWETQYF
CDR3 DNA: TGTGCCAGCAGCCAAGTAGGGGAAGCGGGGGGGTGGGAGACCCAGTACTTC

V gene: TRBV6-5
D gene: TRBD1
J gene: TRBJ2-5
clone size: .
CDR3 protein: CASSFVGQGAQETQYF
CDR3 DNA: TGTGCCAGCAGTTTCGTCGGACAGGGGGCTCAAGAGACCCAGTACTTC

V gene: TRBV9
D gene: .
J gene: TRBJ2-1
clone size: .
CDR3 protein: CASSVGAELNYNEQFF
CDR3 DNA: TGTGCCAGCAGCGTAGGTGCTGAGCTAAACTACAATGAGCAGTTCTTC

V gene: TRBV6-1
D gene: TRBD1
J gene: TRBJ1-1
clone size: .
CDR3 protein: CASYRGDTEAFF
CDR3 DNA: TGTGCCAGCTACAGGGGGGACACTGAAGCTTTCTTT

V gene: TRBV19
D gene: .
J gene: TRBJ2-3
clone size: .
CDR3 protein: CASSDRGPTQYF
CDR3 DNA: TGTGCCAGTAGTGATCGAGGCCCAACGCAGTATTTT

V gene: TRBV25-1
D gene: TRBD1
J gene: TRBJ2-7
clone size: once
CDR3 protein: CASSEGGRTGAYEQYF
CDR3 DNA: TGTGCCAGCAGTGAAGGTGGACGGACAGGGGCTTACGAGCAGTACTTC

V gene: TRBV27
D gene: TRBD2
J gene: TRBJ2-5
clone size: .
CDR3 protein: CASSPLAGGGETQYF
CDR3 DNA: TGTGCCAGCAGTCCCCTAGCGGGGGGTGGGGAGACCCAGTACTTC

V gene: TRBV5-6
D gene: .
J gene: TRBJ2-5
clone size: once
CDR3 protein: CASSLQGGMETQYF
CDR3 DNA: TGTGCCAGCAGCTTACAGGGGGGGATGGAGACCCAGTACTTC

V gene: TRBV18
D gene: .
J gene: TRBJ2-1
clone size: .
CDR3 protein: CASSRGLADNEQFF
CDR3 DNA: TGTGCCAGCTCACGTGGCCTCGCGGACAATGAGCAGTTCTTC

V gene: TRBV14
D gene: TRBD2
J gene: TRBJ2-1
clone size: .
CDR3 protein: CASSQTGTSGSGEQFF
CDR3 DNA: TGTGCCAGCAGCCAAACCGGGACTAGCGGGAGCGGTGAGCAGTTCTTC

V gene: TRBV5-6
D gene: .
J gene: TRBJ2-5
clone size: .
CDR3 protein: CASTPLGLEETQYF
CDR3 DNA: TGTGCCAGCACCCCCCTCGGACTGGAAGAGACCCAGTACTTC

V gene: TRBV2
D gene: .
J gene: TRBJ2-7
clone size: .
CDR3 protein: CASRSGDPYEQYF
CDR3 DNA: TGTGCCAGCAGATCAGGGGATCCCTACGAGCAGTACTTC

V gene: TRBV28
D gene: .
J gene: TRBJ1-2
clone size: .
CDR3 protein: CASGPSIGGGYTF
CDR3 DNA: TGTGCCAGCGGCCCCTCGATCGGAGGGGGCTACACCTTC

V gene: TRBV2
D gene: TRBD1
J gene: TRBJ1-4
clone size: .
CDR3 protein: CASTRQGRAEKLFF
CDR3 DNA: TGTGCCAGCACCCGACAGGGAAGGGCTGAAAAACTGTTTTTT

V gene: TRBV5-6
D gene: .
J gene: TRBJ1-1
clone size: .
CDR3 protein: CASSLEPPQGVAFF
CDR3 DNA: TGTGCCAGCAGCTTGGAACCGCCCCAAGGGGTGGCTTTCTTT

V gene: TRBV27
D gene: TRBD1
J gene: TRBJ1-2
clone size: .
CDR3 protein: CASRATGEKYGYTF
CDR3 DNA: TGTGCCAGCAGGGCAACAGGGGAGAAGTATGGCTACACCTTC

V gene: TRBV30
D gene: .
J gene: TRBJ2-1
clone size: .
CDR3 protein: CAWSGTTYNEQFF
CDR3 DNA: TGTGCCTGGAGTGGGACAACTTACAATGAGCAGTTCTTC

V gene: TRBV11-2
D gene: .
J gene: TRBJ1-4
clone size: .
CDR3 protein: CASSLRGGGGFNEKLFF
CDR3 DNA: TGTGCCAGCAGCTTAAGGGGAGGGGGGGGCTTTAATGAAAAACTGTTTTTT

V gene: TRBV18
D gene: .
J gene: TRBJ2-2
clone size: .
CDR3 protein: CASSPPLNTGELFF
CDR3 DNA: TGTGCCAGCTCACCACCGCTAAACACCGGGGAGCTGTTTTTT

V gene: TRBV5-6
D gene: .
J gene: TRBJ1-5
clone size: .
CDR3 protein: CASSSSLQGVNSNQPQHF
CDR3 DNA: TGTGCCAGCAGCTCCTCTCTACAGGGAGTTAATAGCAATCAGCCCCAGCATTTT

V gene: TRBV28
D gene: .
J gene: TRBJ1-2
clone size: .
CDR3 protein: CASSPLGGAARGYTF
CDR3 DNA: TGTGCCAGCAGTCCACTCGGAGGGGCCGCCCGTGGATACACCTTC

V gene: TRBV27
D gene: TRBD1
J gene: TRBJ2-2
clone size: .
CDR3 protein: CASSLNRGAGELFF
CDR3 DNA: TGTGCCAGCAGTTTGAACAGGGGAGCCGGGGAGCTGTTTTTT

V gene: TRBV21-1
D gene: .
J gene: TRBJ1-2
clone size: .
CDR3 protein: CASSKVWGKDYGYTF
CDR3 DNA: TGTGCCAGCAGCAAAGTATGGGGCAAGGACTATGGCTACACCTTC

V gene: TRBV9
D gene: .
J gene: TRBJ1-4
clone size: .
CDR3 protein: CASSGPEGEKLFF
CDR3 DNA: TGTGCCAGCAGCGGCCCAGAGGGAGAAAAACTGTTTTTT

V gene: TRBV15
D gene: TRBD2
J gene: TRBJ2-5
clone size: .
CDR3 protein: CATSLQAGLQETQYF
CDR3 DNA: TGTGCCACCAGCCTACAAGCGGGGCTCCAAGAGACCCAGTACTTC

V gene: TRBV6-6
D gene: .
J gene: TRBJ1-5
clone size: .
CDR3 protein: CASSYSGDDQPQHF
CDR3 DNA: TGTGCCAGCAGTTACTCGGGAGATGATCAGCCCCAGCATTTT

V gene: TRBV6-5
D gene: TRBD2
J gene: TRBJ2-5
clone size: .
CDR3 protein: CASSSPSGGGETQYF
CDR3 DNA: TGTGCCAGCAGCTCCCCAAGCGGGGGGGGAGAGACCCAGTACTTC

V gene: TRBV11-3
D gene: .
J gene: TRBJ1-4
clone size: .
CDR3 protein: CASSLTQANEKLFF
CDR3 DNA: TGTGCCAGCAGCTTGACACAAGCTAATGAAAAACTGTTTTTT

V gene: TRBV30
D gene: .
J gene: TRBJ2-7
clone size: .
CDR3 protein: CAWSDGSSYEQYF
CDR3 DNA: TGTGCCTGGAGTGACGGGAGCTCCTACGAGCAGTACTTC

V gene: TRBV7-9
D gene: .
J gene: TRBJ2-7
clone size: .
CDR3 protein: CASSSPNGGNGDEQYF
CDR3 DNA: TGTGCCAGCAGCTCCCCCAACGGGGGAAATGGTGACGAGCAGTACTTC

V gene: TRBV13
D gene: TRBD1
J gene: TRBJ1-2
clone size: .
CDR3 protein: CASSPPTGDAGYTF
CDR3 DNA: TGTGCCAGCAGCCCCCCCACAGGGGACGCTGGCTACACCTTC

V gene: TRBV29-1
D gene: .
J gene: TRBJ2-7
clone size: .
CDR3 protein: CSVEDVYEQYF
CDR3 DNA: TGCAGCGTTGAAGACGTGTACGAGCAGTACTTC

V gene: TRBV11-2
D gene: .
J gene: TRBJ2-5
clone size: once
CDR3 protein: CASSLVEGQETQYF
CDR3 DNA: TGTGCCAGCAGCTTAGTGGAGGGACAAGAGACCCAGTACTTC

V gene: TRBV2
D gene: TRBD1
J gene: TRBJ2-7
clone size: few
CDR3 protein: CASSLSEGAHEQYF
CDR3 DNA: TGTGCCAGCAGCCTAAGTGAGGGGGCCCACGAGCAGTACTTC

V gene: TRBV27
D gene: .
J gene: TRBJ2-1
clone size: .
CDR3 protein: CASRYSSYNEQFF
CDR3 DNA: TGTGCCAGCAGATACAGCTCCTACAATGAGCAGTTCTTC

V gene: TRBV7-3
D gene: TRBD2
J gene: TRBJ2-7
clone size: .
CDR3 protein: CASSSAGGYEQYF
CDR3 DNA: TGTGCCAGCAGCTCAGCGGGAGGCTACGAGCAGTACTTC

V gene: TRBV7-3
D gene: .
J gene: TRBJ2-2
clone size: .
CDR3 protein: CASSSENRVTGELFF
CDR3 DNA: TGTGCCAGCAGCTCCGAAAACAGGGTGACCGGGGAGCTGTTTTTT

V gene: TRBV7-7
D gene: TRBD1
J gene: TRBJ2-2
clone size: .
CDR3 protein: CASSPDRGLGGELFF
CDR3 DNA: TGTGCTAGCAGCCCGGACAGGGGGCTGGGCGGGGAGCTGTTTTTT

V gene: TRBV9
D gene: .
J gene: TRBJ2-3
clone size: .
CDR3 protein: CASSRSLEDTQYF
CDR3 DNA: TGTGCCAGCAGTCGATCCCTTGAGGATACGCAGTATTTT

V gene: TRBV28
D gene: .
J gene: TRBJ2-6
clone size: few
CDR3 protein: CASSLTNSGANVLTF
CDR3 DNA: TGTGCCAGCAGCCTCACAAACTCTGGGGCCAACGTCCTGACTTTC

V gene: TRBV6-1
D gene: .
J gene: TRBJ2-7
clone size: .
CDR3 protein: CASRFDLRGTHEQYF
CDR3 DNA: TGTGCCAGCAGGTTCGACCTTCGGGGGACCCACGAGCAGTACTTC

V gene: TRBV6-5
D gene: .
J gene: TRBJ1-1
clone size: .
CDR3 protein: CASSRRENTEAFF
CDR3 DNA: TGTGCCAGCAGCCGCCGGGAGAACACTGAAGCTTTCTTT

V gene: TRBV2
D gene: .
J gene: TRBJ1-1
clone size: .
CDR3 protein: CASSVAGSRTAEAFF
CDR3 DNA: TGTGCCAGCAGTGTTGCGGGGTCTCGAACCGCTGAAGCTTTCTTT

V gene: TRBV2
D gene: TRBD1
J gene: TRBJ1-5
clone size: .
CDR3 protein: CASKDDPGQNQPQHF
CDR3 DNA: TGTGCCAGCAAAGACGACCCGGGACAGAATCAGCCCCAGCATTTT

V gene: TRBV7-9
D gene: .
J gene: TRBJ2-2
clone size: .
CDR3 protein: CASRSAGGKANTGELFF
CDR3 DNA: TGTGCCAGCAGATCCGCCGGGGGTAAAGCGAACACCGGGGAGCTGTTTTTT

V gene: TRBV7-2
D gene: TRBD1
J gene: TRBJ1-2
clone size: .
CDR3 protein: CASSLRTGAYGYTF
CDR3 DNA: TGTGCCAGCAGCTTACGGACAGGGGCCTATGGCTACACCTTC

V gene: TRBV28
D gene: .
J gene: TRBJ2-5
clone size: .
CDR3 protein: CASTPTGYQETQYF
CDR3 DNA: TGTGCCAGCACCCCGACGGGGTACCAAGAGACCCAGTACTTC

V gene: TRBV2
D gene: .
J gene: TRBJ2-1
clone size: .
CDR3 protein: CASRETAPYNEQFF
CDR3 DNA: TGTGCCAGCAGGGAGACTGCCCCCTACAATGAGCAGTTCTTC

V gene: TRBV21-1
D gene: .
J gene: TRBJ2-1
clone size: once
CDR3 protein: CASSIAGRYNEQFF
CDR3 DNA: TGTGCCAGCAGCATCGCGGGTAGGTACAATGAGCAGTTCTTC

V gene: TRBV28
D gene: TRBD2
J gene: TRBJ2-1
clone size: .
CDR3 protein: CASSLLAGEDEQFF
CDR3 DNA: TGTGCCAGCAGCCTACTAGCGGGAGAGGATGAGCAGTTCTTC